This section outlines one T cell receptor beta chain sequence together with its context. This sample was taken from a study of cytomegalovirus exposure and HLA in healthy donors. Study-level information: In a later analysis, it was reported that the 120 or so validation repertoires had been produced on the same platform as the roughly 650 repertoires belonging to the first cohort.

Assay: immunoSEQ multiplex PCR; the TCRdb copy retains only in-frame clones and omits some. Among 90,000 to 100,000 clones listed, 93% were seen once. The receptor's source is a young woman in good health and CMV-seropositive. Sequences were obtained from PBMCs.

This CDR3 is CASGPPNSDGEQFF. CDR3 nucleotide sequence: TGTGCTAGTGGCCCACCAAACAGTGATGGTGAGCAGTTCTTC. This chain joins TRBV12-5 and TRBJ2-1, with unresolved D. Germline-derived CDR1 and CDR2 are LGHNT and FRNRAP. Trimming took 6 bases from V and 9 from J, leaving 18 bases between them. This CDR3 is 14 amino acids long.